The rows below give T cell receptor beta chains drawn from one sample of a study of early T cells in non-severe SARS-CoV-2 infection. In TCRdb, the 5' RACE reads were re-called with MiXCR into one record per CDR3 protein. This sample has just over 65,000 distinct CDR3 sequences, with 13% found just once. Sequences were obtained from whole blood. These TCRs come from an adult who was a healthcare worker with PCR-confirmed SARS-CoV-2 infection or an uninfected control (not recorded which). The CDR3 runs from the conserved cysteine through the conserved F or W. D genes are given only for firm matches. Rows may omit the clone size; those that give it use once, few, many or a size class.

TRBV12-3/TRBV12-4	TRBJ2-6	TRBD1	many	CASSLTGTGKRGANVLTF	TGTGCCAGCAGTTTGACCGGGACAGGGAAGAGGGGGGCCAACGTCCTGACTTTC
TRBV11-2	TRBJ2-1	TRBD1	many	CASSYGQGIYNEQFF	TGTGCCAGCAGCTACGGACAGGGCATCTACAATGAGCAGTTCTTC
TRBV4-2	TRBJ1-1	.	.	CASSQGLSPGQRTFF	TGTGCCAGCAGCCAAGGTCTTAGCCCAGGGCAGAGAACTTTCTTT
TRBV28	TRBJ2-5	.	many	CASRGETQYF	TGTGCCTCGAGGGGAGAGACCCAGTACTTC
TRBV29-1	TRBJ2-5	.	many	CSVVREKETQYF	TGCAGCGTTGTAAGGGAAAAAGAGACCCAGTACTTC
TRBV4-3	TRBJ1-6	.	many	CASSQAAGQSPLHF	TGCGCCAGCAGCCAAGCGGCAGGGCAGTCACCCCTCCACTTT
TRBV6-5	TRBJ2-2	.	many	CASSYGGFGELFF	TGTGCCAGCAGTTACGGGGGATTCGGGGAGCTGTTTTTT
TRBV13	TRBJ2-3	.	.	CASSFRRAPDTQYF	TGTGCCAGCAGCTTCCGGCGGGCCCCAGATACGCAGTATTTT
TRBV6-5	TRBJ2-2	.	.	CASSYGRRNTGELFF	TGTGCCAGCAGTTACGGGCGCCGAAACACCGGGGAGCTGTTTTTT
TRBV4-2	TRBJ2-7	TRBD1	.	CASSQVRQGVNEQYF	TGTGCCAGCAGCCAAGTGAGACAGGGTGTCAACGAGCAGTACTTC
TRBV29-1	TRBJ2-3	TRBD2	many	CSVEGGWTSGLTDTQYF	TGCAGCGTTGAAGGGGGCTGGACTAGCGGACTCACAGATACGCAGTATTTT
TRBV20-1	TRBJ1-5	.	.	CSARISEGNNQPQHF	TGCAGTGCTAGAATCTCCGAGGGGAACAATCAGCCCCAGCATTTT
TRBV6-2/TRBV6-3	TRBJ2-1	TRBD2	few	CASSYPGLASNEQFF	TGTGCCAGCAGTTACCCGGGACTAGCGTCCAATGAGCAGTTCTTC
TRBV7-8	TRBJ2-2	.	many	CASSSPPGGGFDTGELFF	TGTGCCAGCAGCTCCCCTCCCGGGGGCGGGTTTGACACCGGGGAGCTGTTTTTT
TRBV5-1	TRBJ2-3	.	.	CASSLSGSGGTDTQYF	TGCGCCAGCAGCTTGAGCGGGTCCGGAGGCACAGATACGCAGTATTTT
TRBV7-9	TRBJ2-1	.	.	CASRGARTDYNEQFF	TGTGCCAGCAGGGGGGCTAGGACAGATTACAATGAGCAGTTCTTC
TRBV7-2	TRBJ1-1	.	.	CASSLVRIGITEAFF	TGTGCCAGCAGCTTAGTCCGTATTGGGATCACTGAAGCTTTCTTT
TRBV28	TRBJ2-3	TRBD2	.	CASSWWPAGVFTDTQYF	TGTGCCAGCAGTTGGTGGCCAGCGGGAGTTTTTACAGATACGCAGTATTTT
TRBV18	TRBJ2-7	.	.	CASSPGRGIYEQYF	TGTGCCAGCTCACCCGGGCGGGGAATCTACGAGCAGTACTTC
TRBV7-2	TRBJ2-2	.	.	CASSGAGRPNTGELFF	TGTGCCAGCAGTGGAGCGGGCAGACCTAACACCGGGGAGCTGTTTTTT
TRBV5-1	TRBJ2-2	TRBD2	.	CASSPGLARGPNTGELFF	TGCGCCAGCAGCCCGGGACTAGCAAGAGGACCAAACACCGGGGAGCTGTTTTTT
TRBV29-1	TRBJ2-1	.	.	CSALLAYNEQFF	TGCAGCGCCCTACTTGCCTACAATGAGCAGTTCTTC
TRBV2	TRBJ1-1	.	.	CAREGGMNTEAFF	TGTGCCAGGGAGGGGGGGATGAACACTGAAGCTTTCTTT
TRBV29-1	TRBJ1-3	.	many	CSVEDLEGSGNTIYF	TGCAGCGTTGAAGATCTTGAAGGCTCTGGAAACACCATATATTTT
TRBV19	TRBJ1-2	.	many	CASSIGGSINYGYTF	TGTGCCAGTAGTATTGGCGGGAGCATTAACTATGGCTACACCTTC
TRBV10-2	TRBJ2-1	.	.	CASRSRRDEQFF	TGCGCCAGCCGGAGCAGAAGGGATGAGCAGTTCTTC
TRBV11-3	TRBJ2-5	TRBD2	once	CASSNGLGLAGETQYF	TGTGCCAGCAGCAACGGCCTTGGACTAGCCGGAGAGACCCAGTACTTC
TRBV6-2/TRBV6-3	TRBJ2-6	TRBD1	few	CASGFSSGQGYSGANVLTF	TGTGCCAGCGGCTTTAGTTCGGGACAGGGGTACTCTGGGGCCAACGTCCTGACTTTC
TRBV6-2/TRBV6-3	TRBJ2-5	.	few	CASSPRETQYF	TGTGCCAGCAGTCCTAGAGAGACCCAGTACTTC
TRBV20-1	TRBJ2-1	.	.	CSARIKTWDNEQFF	TGCAGTGCTCGCATCAAGACGTGGGACAATGAGCAGTTCTTC
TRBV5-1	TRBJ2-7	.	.	CASSLSSGEQYF	TGCGCCAGCAGCTTGAGTTCGGGGGAGCAGTACTTC
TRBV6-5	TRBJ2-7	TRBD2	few	CASSSPRTSGSFIYEQYF	TGTGCCAGCAGTTCCCCGAGGACTAGCGGGAGCTTTATCTACGAGCAGTACTTC
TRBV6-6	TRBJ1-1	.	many	CASTTRVGVNTEAFF	TGTGCCAGCACCACAAGGGTGGGGGTGAACACTGAAGCTTTCTTT
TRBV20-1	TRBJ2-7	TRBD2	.	CSARDFGVAGSSEQYF	TGCAGTGCTAGAGATTTTGGAGTAGCGGGATCGTCCGAGCAGTACTTC
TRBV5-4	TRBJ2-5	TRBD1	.	CASSSGQGEGKTQYF	TGTGCCAGCAGCTCCGGACAGGGGGAAGGGAAGACCCAGTACTTC
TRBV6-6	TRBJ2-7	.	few	CASRPSGAKTYEQYF	TGTGCCAGCAGACCCTCCGGGGCCAAAACCTACGAGCAGTACTTC
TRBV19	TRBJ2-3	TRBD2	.	CASSFRLAGDTQYF	TGTGCCAGTAGTTTCCGACTAGCGGGAGATACGCAGTATTTT
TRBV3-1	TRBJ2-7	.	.	CASSQRGTYEQYF	TGTGCCAGCAGTCAACGGGGGACCTACGAGCAGTACTTC
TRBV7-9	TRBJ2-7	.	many	CASSPWDASSYEQYF	TGTGCCAGCAGCCCCTGGGACGCCAGCTCCTACGAGCAGTACTTC
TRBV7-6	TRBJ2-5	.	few	CASSARFETQYF	TGTGCCAGCAGCGCCAGGTTTGAGACCCAGTACTTC
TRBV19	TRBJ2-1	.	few	CASSIRNRRDEKFF	TGTGCCAGTAGTATAAGAAACAGACGGGACGAGAAGTTCTTC
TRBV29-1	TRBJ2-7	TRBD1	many	CSVLGTGNYEQYF	TGCAGCGTGCTCGGGACAGGGAACTACGAGCAGTACTTC
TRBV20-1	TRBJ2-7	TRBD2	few	CSASGSGTYEQYF	TGCAGTGCTAGCGGTAGCGGGACCTACGAGCAGTACTTC
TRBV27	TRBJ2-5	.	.	CASIPRGPNWGETQYF	TGTGCCAGCATCCCCAGGGGACCAAACTGGGGAGAGACCCAGTACTTC
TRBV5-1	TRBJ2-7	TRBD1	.	CASSRDRGNSYEQYF	TGCGCCAGCAGCAGAGACAGGGGAAACTCCTACGAGCAGTACTTC
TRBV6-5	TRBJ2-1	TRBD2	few	CASRLTSGRYEQFF	TGTGCCAGCAGGCTGACTAGCGGGAGATATGAGCAGTTCTTC
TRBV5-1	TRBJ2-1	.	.	CASSLLGAAYNEQFF	TGCGCCAGCAGCTTGTTGGGGGCCGCCTACAATGAGCAGTTCTTC
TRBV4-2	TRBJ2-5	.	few	CASSQDQRSWETQYF	TGTGCCAGCAGCCAAGATCAGCGGAGTTGGGAGACCCAGTACTTC
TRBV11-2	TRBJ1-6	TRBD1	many	CASSSRGQGAASPLHF	TGTGCCAGCAGCTCCAGAGGACAGGGGGCGGCTTCACCCCTCCACTTT